What follows is one T cell receptor (beta chain) and its context. V shed 1 base and J shed 1 base, with 7 bases lying between them. The V gene's germline CDR1 is KGHSH and CDR2 LQKENI. The length of the CDR3 is 14 residues. Extractions gave at least 5 micrograms of total RNA per sample. Combining a sample-barcoded 5' primer with a J-beta primer mix, a second PCR ran for 7 to 11 cycles. TCRdb processed the 5' RACE reads anew with MiXCR; each CDR3 protein has one entry. In the table there are approximately 730,000 distinct CDR3 sequences, roughly 44% of which are singletons. The sample is drawn from a study of blood T cells in healthy people across ages.

The TCR comes from a woman aged 55-70 years in good health. The rearrangement links TRBV18 to TRBJ1-1; the D is unclear. The sample consisted of blood. The CDR3 DNA reads TGTGCCAGCTCACCACAGGGAACGAACACTGAAGCTTTCTTT. Amino acid sequence: CASSPQGTNTEAFF.